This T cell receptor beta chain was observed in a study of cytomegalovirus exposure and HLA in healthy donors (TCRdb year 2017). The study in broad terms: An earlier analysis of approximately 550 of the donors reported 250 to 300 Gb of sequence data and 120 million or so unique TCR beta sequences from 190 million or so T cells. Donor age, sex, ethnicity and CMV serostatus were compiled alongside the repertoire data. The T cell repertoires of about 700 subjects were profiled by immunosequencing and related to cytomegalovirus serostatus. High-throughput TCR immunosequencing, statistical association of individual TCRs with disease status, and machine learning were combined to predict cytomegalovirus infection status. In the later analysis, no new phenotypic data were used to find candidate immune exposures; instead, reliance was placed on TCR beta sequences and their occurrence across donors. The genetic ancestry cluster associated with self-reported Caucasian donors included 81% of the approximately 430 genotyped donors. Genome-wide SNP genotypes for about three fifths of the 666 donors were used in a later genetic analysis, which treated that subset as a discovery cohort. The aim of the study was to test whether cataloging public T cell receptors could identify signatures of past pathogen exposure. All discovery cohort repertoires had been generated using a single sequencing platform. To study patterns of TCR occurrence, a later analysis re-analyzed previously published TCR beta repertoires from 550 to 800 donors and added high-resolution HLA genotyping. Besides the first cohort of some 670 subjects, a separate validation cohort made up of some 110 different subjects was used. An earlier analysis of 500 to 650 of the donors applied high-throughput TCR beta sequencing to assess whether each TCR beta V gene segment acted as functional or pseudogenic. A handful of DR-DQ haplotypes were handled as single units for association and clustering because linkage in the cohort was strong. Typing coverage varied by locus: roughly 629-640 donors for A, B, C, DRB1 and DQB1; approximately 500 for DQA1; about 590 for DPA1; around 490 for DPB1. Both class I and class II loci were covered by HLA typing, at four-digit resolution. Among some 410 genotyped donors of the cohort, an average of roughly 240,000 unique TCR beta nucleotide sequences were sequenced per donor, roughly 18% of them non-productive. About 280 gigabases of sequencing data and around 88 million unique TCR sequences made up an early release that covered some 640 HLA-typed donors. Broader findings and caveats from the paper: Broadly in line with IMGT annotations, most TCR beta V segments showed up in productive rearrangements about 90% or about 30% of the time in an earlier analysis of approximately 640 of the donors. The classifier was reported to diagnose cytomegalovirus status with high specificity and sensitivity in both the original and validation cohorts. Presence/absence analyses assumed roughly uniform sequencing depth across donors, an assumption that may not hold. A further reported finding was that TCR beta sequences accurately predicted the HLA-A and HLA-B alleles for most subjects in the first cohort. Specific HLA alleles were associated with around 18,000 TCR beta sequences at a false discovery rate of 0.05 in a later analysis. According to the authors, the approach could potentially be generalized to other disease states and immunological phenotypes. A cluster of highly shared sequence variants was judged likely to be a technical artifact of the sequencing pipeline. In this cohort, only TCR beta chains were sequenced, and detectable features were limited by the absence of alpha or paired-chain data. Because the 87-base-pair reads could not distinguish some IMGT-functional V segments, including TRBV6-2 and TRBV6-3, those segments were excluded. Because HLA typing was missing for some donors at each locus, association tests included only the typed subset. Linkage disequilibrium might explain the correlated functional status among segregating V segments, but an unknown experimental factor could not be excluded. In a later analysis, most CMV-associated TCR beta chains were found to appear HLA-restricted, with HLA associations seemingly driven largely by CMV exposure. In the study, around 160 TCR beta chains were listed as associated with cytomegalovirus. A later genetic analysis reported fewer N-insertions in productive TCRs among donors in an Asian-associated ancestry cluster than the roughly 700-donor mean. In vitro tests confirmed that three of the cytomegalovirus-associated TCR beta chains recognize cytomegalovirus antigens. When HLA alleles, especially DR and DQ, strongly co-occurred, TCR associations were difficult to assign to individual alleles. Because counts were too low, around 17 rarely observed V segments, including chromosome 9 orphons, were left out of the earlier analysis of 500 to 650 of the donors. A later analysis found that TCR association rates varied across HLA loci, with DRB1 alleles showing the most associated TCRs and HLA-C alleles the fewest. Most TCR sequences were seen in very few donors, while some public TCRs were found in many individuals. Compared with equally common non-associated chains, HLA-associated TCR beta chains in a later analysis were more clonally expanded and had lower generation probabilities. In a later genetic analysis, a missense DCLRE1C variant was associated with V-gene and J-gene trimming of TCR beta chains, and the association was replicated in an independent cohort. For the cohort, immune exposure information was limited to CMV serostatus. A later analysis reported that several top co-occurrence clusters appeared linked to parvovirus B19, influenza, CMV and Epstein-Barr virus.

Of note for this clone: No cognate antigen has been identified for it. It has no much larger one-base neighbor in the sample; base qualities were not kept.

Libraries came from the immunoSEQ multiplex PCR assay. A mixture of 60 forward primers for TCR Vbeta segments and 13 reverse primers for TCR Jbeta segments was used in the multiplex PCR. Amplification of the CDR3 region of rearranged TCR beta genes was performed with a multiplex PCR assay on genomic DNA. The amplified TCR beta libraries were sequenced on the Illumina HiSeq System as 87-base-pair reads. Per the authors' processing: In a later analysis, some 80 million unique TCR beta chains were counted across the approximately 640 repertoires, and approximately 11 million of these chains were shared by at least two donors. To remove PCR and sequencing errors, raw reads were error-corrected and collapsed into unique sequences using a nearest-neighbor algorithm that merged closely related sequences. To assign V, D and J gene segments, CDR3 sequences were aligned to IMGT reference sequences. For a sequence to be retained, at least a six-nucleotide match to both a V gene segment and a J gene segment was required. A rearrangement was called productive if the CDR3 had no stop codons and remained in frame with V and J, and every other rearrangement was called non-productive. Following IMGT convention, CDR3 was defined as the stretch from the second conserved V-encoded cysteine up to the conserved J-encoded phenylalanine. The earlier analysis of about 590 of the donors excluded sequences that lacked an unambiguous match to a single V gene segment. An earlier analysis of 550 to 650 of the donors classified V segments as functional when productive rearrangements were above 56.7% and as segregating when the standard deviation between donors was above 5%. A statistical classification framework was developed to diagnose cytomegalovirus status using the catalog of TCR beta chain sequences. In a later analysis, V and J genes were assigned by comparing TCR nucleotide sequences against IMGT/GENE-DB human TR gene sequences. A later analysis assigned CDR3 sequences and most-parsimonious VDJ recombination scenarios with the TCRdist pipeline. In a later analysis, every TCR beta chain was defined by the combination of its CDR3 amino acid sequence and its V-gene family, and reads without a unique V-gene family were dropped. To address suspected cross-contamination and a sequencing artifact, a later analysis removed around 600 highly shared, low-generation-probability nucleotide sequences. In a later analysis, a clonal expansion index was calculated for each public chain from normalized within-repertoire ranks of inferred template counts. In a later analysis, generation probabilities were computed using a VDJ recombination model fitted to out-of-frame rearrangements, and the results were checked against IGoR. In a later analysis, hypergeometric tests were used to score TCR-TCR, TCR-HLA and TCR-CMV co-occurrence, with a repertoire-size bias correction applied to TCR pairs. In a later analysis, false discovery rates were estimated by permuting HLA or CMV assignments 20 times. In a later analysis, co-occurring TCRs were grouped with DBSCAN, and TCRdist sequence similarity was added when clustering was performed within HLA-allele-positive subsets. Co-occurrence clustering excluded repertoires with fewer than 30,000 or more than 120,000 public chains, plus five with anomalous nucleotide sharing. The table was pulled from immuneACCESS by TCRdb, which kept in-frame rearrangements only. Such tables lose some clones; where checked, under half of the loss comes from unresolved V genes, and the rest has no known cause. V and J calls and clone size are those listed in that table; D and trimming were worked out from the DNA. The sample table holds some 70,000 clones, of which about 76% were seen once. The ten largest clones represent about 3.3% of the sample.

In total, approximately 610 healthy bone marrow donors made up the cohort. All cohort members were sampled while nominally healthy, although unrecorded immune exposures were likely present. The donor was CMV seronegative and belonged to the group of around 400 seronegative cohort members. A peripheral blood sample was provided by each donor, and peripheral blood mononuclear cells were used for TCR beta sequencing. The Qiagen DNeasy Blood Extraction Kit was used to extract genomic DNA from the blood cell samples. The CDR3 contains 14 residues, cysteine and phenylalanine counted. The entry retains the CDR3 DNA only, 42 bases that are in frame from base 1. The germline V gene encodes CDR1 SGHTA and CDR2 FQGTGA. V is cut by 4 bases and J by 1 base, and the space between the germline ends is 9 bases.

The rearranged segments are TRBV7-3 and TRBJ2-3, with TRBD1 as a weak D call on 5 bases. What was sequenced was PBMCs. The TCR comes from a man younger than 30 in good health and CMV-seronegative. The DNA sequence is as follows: TGTGCCAGCAGCTCCCAAGGGGGCACAGATACGCAGTATTTT. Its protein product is CASSSQGGTDTQYF.